These 21 T cell receptor beta chains originate from one sample sequenced in a study of cytomegalovirus exposure and HLA in healthy donors. Researchers ran the PCR with 60 Vbeta and 13 Jbeta primers. Produced via immunoSEQ multiplex PCR; TCRdb's table is partial and in-frame only. The table has over 150,000 clones, 77% seen once. The sample consisted of PBMCs. The receptor set was obtained from a woman aged 25 to 39 in good health and CMV-seropositive.

The chain employs TRBV29-1 and TRBJ1-2, with a tentative D call TRBD1 (6 bases). Germline V gene data show CDR1 as SQVTM and CDR2 as ANQGSEA. V was shortened by 8 bases and J by 2 bases, with 9 bases between the two germline ends. CDR3 length: 11 residues. Here the CDR3 DNA reads TGCAGCACCACAGGGAACTATGGCTACACCTTC. It specifies CSTTGNYGYTF.

The genes are TRBV7-2 and TRBJ1-3, with D hard to call. Germline CDR1 and CDR2: SGHTA and FQGNSA. The CDR3 is made up of 14 amino acids. Between the trimmed V and J ends, which lost 6 bases and 4 bases, there was a span of 13 bases. For the CDR3, the DNA is TGTGCCAGCAGGTCCCCTTCTGCGGGAAACACCATATATTTT. Residues: CASRSPSAGNTIYF.

The V call is TRBV7-2, the J call TRBJ2-1; 9 bases are a match to TRBD2. J was trimmed by 10 bases and V by 3 bases; bases with no gene match: 7. The V gene's germline CDR1 is SGHTA and CDR2 FQGNSA. CDR3 length: 14 residues. As DNA, the CDR3 is TGTGCCAGCAGCTTGGGAGGGCTAGCGGGAGAGCAGTTCTTC. Translating it yields CASSLGGLAGEQFF.

This chain uses TRBV7-6 with TRBJ2-7; 8 nucleotides align to TRBD1. The ends lost 5 bases at V and 5 bases at J; junction bases unmatched: 8. Germline values: CDR1 SGHVS, CDR2 FNYEAQ. CDR3 length: 14 residues. For the CDR3, the DNA is TGTGCCAGCAGCGCATCGGACAGGGCTAACGAGCAGTACTTC. This codes for CASSASDRANEQYF.

The V call is TRBV28, the J call TRBJ2-7; a weak D match, TRBD1 (8 bases). Trimming took off 2 bases at V and 3 bases at J, with 11 bases between the two ends. Per germline, CDR1 MDHEN and CDR2 SYDVKM. The CDR3 has 14 residues. CDR3 sequence reads: CASSLSGTGYEQYF. DNA for the CDR3: TGTGCCAGCAGTTTAAGCGGGACAGGCTACGAGCAGTACTTC. The whole variable domain, remainder taken from reference TRBV28 and TRBJ2-7, is DVKVTQSSRYLVKRTGEKVFLECVQDMDHENMFWYRQDPGLGLRLIYFSYDVKMKEKGDIPEGYSVSREKKERFSLILESASTNQTSMYLCASSLSGTGYEQYFGPGTRLTVT.

This chain links TRBV29-1 with TRBJ1-2, with D possibly matching TRBD1 (6 bases). The CDR3 length is 12 residues. The germline gives CDR1 SQVTM, CDR2 ANQGSEA. Between the trimmed V and J ends, which lost 6 bases and 4 bases, there was a span of 12 bases. The CDR3 loop reads CSVLTGGYGYTF. CDR3 DNA: TGCAGCGTCCTGACAGGCGGCTATGGCTACACCTTC.

This chain connects TRBV6-4 to TRBJ2-1; D perhaps matches TRBD1 (6 bases). Per the germline V gene, CDR1 is MRHNA and CDR2 is SNTAGT. The germline V and J ends were trimmed by 4 bases and 5 bases, with 18 bases remaining between them. The CDR3 sequence is 16 residues long. The CDR3 reads CASSAHSLGANNEQFF. As DNA, the CDR3 is TGTGCCAGCAGTGCTCACTCACTGGGGGCTAACAATGAGCAGTTCTTC.

This chain's CDR3 is CASSFRDSSYNEQFF. CDR3 nucleotide sequence: TGTGCCAGCAGCTTCCGGGACAGCTCCTACAATGAGCAGTTCTTC. The chain uses TRBV13 and TRBJ2-1, with TRBD1 identical over 7 bases. Germline V gene data show CDR1 as PRHDT and CDR2 as FYEKMQ (reference sequence). V lost 3 bases and J lost 0; bases outside the gene matches: 2. The CDR3 is 15 amino acids.

The V and J genes are TRBV6-6 and TRBJ1-4; D might be TRBD1 (6 bases). The V end was cut by 0 bases, the J end by 3 bases, with 8 bases between. The CDR3 extends over 15 amino acids. Germline V gene data show CDR1 as MNHNY and CDR2 as SVGAGI (reference sequence). The CDR3 DNA sequence: TGTGCCAGCAGTTACTCGGCAGGGGCTAATGAAAAACTGTTTTTT. Amino acid sequence: CASSYSAGANEKLFF.

This clone has a single count. The V call is TRBV11-1, the J call TRBJ2-7; D not resolved. Germline V lookup: CDR1 SGHAT, CDR2 FQDESV (reference sequence). V gave up 4 bases and J gave up 6 bases, with 7 bases separating them. The CDR3 spans 11 residues. In DNA form, the CDR3 reads TGTGCCAGCAGCTATGGAGTCGAGCAGTACTTC. Residues: CASSYGVEQYF.

The chain is built from TRBV6-5 and TRBJ2-7; the D is unclear. Germline V gene lookup returns CDR1 MNHEY and CDR2 SVGAGI. This CDR3 has 13 amino acids. V was clipped by 0 bases and J by 6 bases, with 9 bases between them. CDR3: CASSYSNAGEQYF. CDR3 sequence (DNA): TGTGCCAGCAGTTACTCGAATGCAGGCGAGCAGTACTTC.

A single count supports this clone. V gene TRBV28 combines with J gene TRBJ1-2; TRBD1 agrees at 8 bases. Germline loops: CDR1 MDHEN, CDR2 SYDVKM. This CDR3 spans 15 amino acids. V dropped 6 bases and J dropped 7; count of bases not matched to a gene: 13. The CDR3, as DNA: TGTGCCAGCAGCCCAATAGCAGGGGGCCGCTCTGGCTACACCTTC. Translation gives CASSPIAGGRSGYTF.

V and J are TRBV5-1 and TRBJ2-2; 7 bases line up with TRBD1. Germline lookup yields CDR1 SGHRS and CDR2 YFSETQ. This CDR3 contains 15 residues. The ends lost 7 bases at V and 4 bases at J; junction bases unmatched: 10. CDR3 region: CASLQPGQTTGELFF. The CDR3 bases are TGCGCCAGCCTCCAGCCGGGACAGACCACCGGGGAGCTGTTTTTT.

The CDR3 is CASSLPGTTNEKLFF. For the CDR3, the DNA is TGTGCCAGCAGCTTACCGGGAACAACTAATGAAAAACTGTTTTTT. The chain uses TRBV7-9 and TRBJ1-4; D gene ambiguous. The CDR3 loop spans 15 amino acids. Trimming took off 2 bases at V and 0 bases at J, with 7 bases between the two ends. CDR1 is SEHNR and CDR2 is FQNEAQ in the germline V gene (reference sequence).

This rearrangement joins TRBV4-2 to TRBJ2-3, with TRBD2 matching 8 bases. The length of the CDR3 is 16 residues. V trimming: 0 bases; J trimming: 2 bases; junction bases outside the gene matches: 4. Germline loops: CDR1 LGHNA, CDR2 YNFKEQ. The CDR3 sequence: CASSQESSGATDTQYF. CDR3 coding DNA: TGTGCCAGCAGCCAAGAAAGTAGCGGGGCCACAGATACGCAGTATTTT.

This clone occurred a few times. The chain has TRBV4-2 and TRBJ2-7, with D perhaps TRBD1 (6 bases). CDR1 is LGHNA, CDR2 YNFKEQ, per germline. The germline V and J ends were trimmed by 0 bases and 7 bases, with 16 bases remaining between them. The CDR3 totals 15 residues. CDR3 DNA: TGTGCCAGCAGCCAAGATCCCCCTCCAACAGGGGAGCAGTACTTC. Encoded protein: CASSQDPPPTGEQYF.

The CDR3 DNA reads as TGTGCCAGCAGCAACCGACAGGTTCCCATGAACACTGAAGCTTTCTTT. This gives the protein CASSNRQVPMNTEAFF. The rearrangement uses TRBV11-3 and TRBJ1-1; D is possibly TRBD1 (6 bases). Trimming left V 5 bases short and J 0 bases short, with 16 bases between. Per the germline V gene, CDR1 is SGHNT and CDR2 is YENEEA. The CDR3 sequence is 16 residues long.

The gene calls are TRBV4-3 and TRBJ2-7, with TRBD1 as a possible D gene (5 bases). The germline CDR1 and CDR2 sequences are LGHNA and YSLEER. V was clipped by 3 bases and J by 0 bases, with 12 bases between them. The CDR3 is 15 residues long. In DNA form, the CDR3 reads TGCGCCAGCAGCCAGGAGAATGGGGCCTCCTACGAGCAGTACTTC. Amino acid sequence: CASSQENGASYEQYF.

The genes are TRBV19 and TRBJ2-2; 7 bases align to TRBD2. The V and J ends lost 3 bases and 3 bases, in that order; junction bases with no gene match: 4. CDR1 is LNHDA and CDR2 is SQIVND in the germline V gene (reference sequence). The CDR3 spans 15 residues. This CDR3 is CASSMQGGDTGELFF. The CDR3 nucleotides read TGTGCCAGTAGTATGCAGGGAGGGGACACCGGGGAGCTGTTTTTT.

This clone is a singleton in its sample. The chain combines TRBV19 with TRBJ1-2; D unresolved. Germline CDR1 is LNHDA and CDR2 is SQIVND (reference sequence). The V and J ends lost 7 bases and 4 bases respectively, with 10 bases between them. There are 12 residues in the CDR3. CDR3 in amino acids: CASIGQSYGYTF. The CDR3 DNA is TGTGCCAGTATTGGCCAGTCCTATGGCTACACCTTC.

The chain couples TRBV2 to TRBJ1-4; tentative D call: TRBD1 (5 bases). Deletions cut 10 bases from V and 8 bases from J, with 23 bases between. From germline, CDR1 is SNHLY and CDR2 FYNNEI. CDR3 length equals 15 residues. CDR3 DNA: TGTGCCACCTCAAATCGCGGGGGGGTAAGGGAAAAACTGTTTTTT. Translated, it gives CATSNRGGVREKLFF.